This TCR beta chain was obtained from a study of cytomegalovirus exposure and HLA in healthy donors. The study's findings and limits: Near-uniform donor sequencing depth was presumed by presence/absence analyses.

Comments on this clone: Its target is not known.

A multiplex PCR was run with 60 Vbeta primers and 13 Jbeta primers. Repertoires were generated with immunoSEQ multiplex PCR, while TCRdb's copy carries only in-frame clones and drops some. The data show 60,000 to 90,000 clones, with approximately 67% seen just once and 7.6% held by the top ten. The TCR originated in a man aged 35 to 55 in good health and CMV-seropositive. Sequencing used PBMCs.

DNA for the CDR3: TGTGCCAGCAGTGAACAACTAGGGTCTGGAAACACCATATATTTT. It is translated as CASSEQLGSGNTIYF. V is TRBV6-1 and J is TRBJ1-3; D gene unclear. V lost 2 bases, J lost 1 base, and 9 bases lay in between. The CDR3 spans 15 residues. In germline, CDR1 is MNHNS, CDR2 SASEGT.